Listed below are T cell receptor beta chains from one sample, sequenced in a study of beta chain features in type 1 diabetes. Using immunoSEQ multiplex PCR, the repertoire was profiled, and TCRdb retains in-frame clones only, with some absent. The table includes about 620,000 clones, around 16% detected once. Sequencing was carried out using naive CD4+ T cells from blood. All receptors derive from a man in his late teens or twenties in good health. The CDR3 runs from the conserved cysteine through the conserved F or W. D genes are given only for firm matches. Size values are once, few and many counts, or a class for expanded clones, and some rows have none.

size	J	V	D	CDR3	DNA
few	TRBJ2-7	TRBV6-6	TRBD2	CASSTLGLDPYEQYF	TGTGCCAGCAGTACCCTCGGACTAGACCCCTACGAGCAGTACTTC
-	TRBJ1-2	TRBV10-3	TRBD1	CAIRKTGEGYTF	TGTGCCATCAGAAAAACAGGGGAAGGCTACACCTTC
few	TRBJ1-5	TRBV6-5	-	CASSYSKNSNQPQHF	TGTGCCAGCAGTTACTCTAAGAATAGCAATCAGCCCCAGCATTTT
few	TRBJ2-3	TRBV7-9	TRBD1	CASSDRGYTDTQYF	TGTGCCAGCAGCGACAGGGGTTACACAGATACGCAGTATTTT
-	TRBJ1-1	TRBV28	TRBD1	CASSLAGQGKSEAFF	TGTGCCAGCAGTCTCGCCGGACAGGGAAAAAGTGAAGCTTTCTTT
few	TRBJ1-4	TRBV19	TRBD1	CASSMATGVAEKLFF	TGTGCCAGTAGTATGGCGACAGGGGTCGCTGAAAAACTGTTTTTT
few	TRBJ2-7	TRBV5-4	-	CASSGPGAVSSYEQYF	TGTGCCAGCAGCGGACCCGGGGCTGTGTCGTCCTACGAGCAGTACTTC
few	TRBJ2-5	TRBV28	TRBD1	CASSSPGQGLETQYF	TGTGCCAGCAGTTCCCCGGGACAGGGGTTAGAGACCCAGTACTTC
-	TRBJ2-5	TRBV30	-	CAWSVHRETQYF	TGTGCCTGGAGTGTACACAGAGAGACCCAGTACTTC
-	TRBJ2-2	TRBV4-1	TRBD1	CASSHGRQGRNTGELFF	TGCGCCAGCAGCCACGGAAGACAGGGTAGGAACACCGGGGAGCTGTTTTTT
-	TRBJ1-3	TRBV9	-	CASSVDPRPQRAGNTIYF	TGTGCCAGCAGCGTAGACCCGCGGCCCCAGCGGGCTGGAAACACCATATATTTT
few	TRBJ2-1	TRBV5-6	-	CASSFWDYNEQFF	TGTGCCAGCAGCTTTTGGGACTACAATGAGCAGTTCTTC
few	TRBJ2-2	TRBV28	TRBD1	CASIGGPGELFF	TGTGCCAGCATAGGGGGCCCCGGGGAGCTGTTTTTT
few	TRBJ2-5	TRBV7-2	-	CASSFGSGAKYF	-
few	TRBJ2-7	TRBV15	-	CATSGGGPIGEQYF	TGTGCCACCAGCGGAGGAGGGCCCATCGGCGAGCAGTACTTC
-	TRBJ2-7	TRBV19	-	CASTTPPLEQYF	TGTGCCAGTACCACACCTCCCCTCGAGCAGTACTTC
few	TRBJ2-1	TRBV18	-	CASSRQSYNEQFF	TGTGCCAGCTCAAGACAGTCCTACAATGAGCAGTTCTTC
few	TRBJ1-1	TRBV2	-	CASSIGTRETEAFF	TGTGCCAGCAGTATCGGGACAAGAGAGACTGAAGCTTTCTTT
few	TRBJ2-1	TRBV7-7	TRBD1	CASSWGQGKGGNEQFF	TGTGCTAGCAGCTGGGGACAGGGGAAAGGGGGCAATGAGCAGTTCTTC
few	TRBJ2-3	TRBV11-2	-	CASSLSGTDTQYF	TGTGCCAGCAGCCTTAGCGGAACAGATACGCAGTATTTT
few	TRBJ2-7	TRBV15	-	CATSRDRQGAGRQYF	TGTGCCACCAGCAGAGATCGACAGGGTGCGGGACGGCAGTACTTC
few	TRBJ2-4	TRBV7-3	-	CASSSSGAKNIQYF	TGTGCCAGCAGCTCCAGCGGAGCCAAAAACATTCAGTACTTC
few	TRBJ2-1	TRBV19	-	CASSGRRGSYNEQFF	TGTGCCAGTAGCGGACGGAGGGGCTCCTACAATGAGCAGTTCTTC
few	TRBJ2-1	TRBV11-2	-	CASSRFAYEQFF	TGTGCCAGCAGCCGATTCGCCTATGAGCAGTTCTTC
-	TRBJ2-3	TRBV29-1	-	CSVGGRLTDTQYF	TGCAGCGTTGGCGGCAGGCTCACAGATACGCAGTATTTT
-	TRBJ1-5	TRBV19	-	CASSSRVSNQPQHF	TGTGCCAGTAGTTCCAGGGTTAGCAATCAGCCCCAGCATTTT
-	TRBJ2-1	TRBV27	-	CASSPGPYNEQFF	TGTGCCAGCAGCCCGGGACCCTACAATGAGCAGTTCTTC
few	TRBJ2-1	TRBV11-2	-	CASSLGSEQFF	TGTGCCAGCAGCTTAGGGAGTGAGCAGTTCTTC
-	TRBJ1-3	TRBV9	-	CASSVVNAGSGNTIYF	TGTGCCAGCAGCGTAGTCAACGCGGGCTCTGGAAACACCATATATTTT
-	TRBJ1-2	TRBV10-3	TRBD1	CATYRGTEARTLYGYTF	TGTGCCACCTATAGGGGGACAGAGGCCCGAACCCTCTATGGCTACACCTTC
few	TRBJ2-7	TRBV4-1	TRBD2	CASSLGLAVWYEQYF	TGCGCCAGCAGCCTCGGACTAGCGGTTTGGTACGAGCAGTACTTC
-	TRBJ2-1	TRBV9	TRBD2	CASSLAGVDNEQFF	TGTGCCAGCAGCCTAGCGGGGGTCGACAATGAGCAGTTCTTC
few	TRBJ1-2	TRBV15	-	CATSRDLGPNYGYTF	TGTGCCACCAGCAGAGACCTGGGACCGAACTATGGCTACACCTTC
-	TRBJ1-5	TRBV28	-	CGAGGRNQPQHF	TGTGGGGCCGGGGGCCGCAATCAGCCCCAGCATTTT
-	TRBJ2-1	TRBV5-4	-	CASSSARDRATYNEQFF	TGTGCCAGCAGCTCGGCAAGAGACAGAGCTACCTACAATGAGCAGTTCTTC
few	TRBJ2-7	TRBV7-9	-	CASSSTGGDYEQYF	TGTGCCAGCAGCTCGACCGGGGGTGACTACGAGCAGTACTTC
-	TRBJ2-5	TRBV5-1	TRBD2	CASSRLAGGPETQYF	TGCGCCAGCAGCAGGCTAGCGGGGGGGCCAGAGACCCAGTACTTC
-	TRBJ2-7	TRBV15	-	CATSPLRVSYEQYF	TGTGCCACCAGTCCGTTAAGGGTTTCCTACGAGCAGTACTTC
-	TRBJ2-1	TRBV5-8	TRBD2	CASSQRASGTQLSYNEQFF	TGTGCCAGCAGCCAAAGGGCTAGCGGGACCCAATTGTCCTACAATGAGCAGTTCTTC
few	TRBJ2-7	TRBV11-3	TRBD1	CASSPVGQGHHEQYF	TGTGCCAGCAGCCCGGTAGGACAGGGCCACCACGAGCAGTACTTC
few	TRBJ1-5	TRBV7-2	-	CASSLQGMYQPQHF	TGTGCCAGCAGCTTACAGGGGATGTATCAGCCCCAGCATTTT
few	TRBJ2-1	TRBV21-1	-	CASRGTSYNEQFF	TGTGCCAGCAGGGGTACCTCCTACAATGAGCAGTTCTTC
-	TRBJ2-7	TRBV29-1	-	CSVVSPGYEQYF	TGCAGCGTTGTAAGCCCGGGCTACGAGCAGTACTTC
once	TRBJ1-1	TRBV7-6	-	CASSKRSRDTEAFF	TGTGCCAGCAGCAAACGGTCCAGGGACACTGAAGCTTTCTTT
-	TRBJ1-3	TRBV9	TRBD1	CASSVVGGANTIYF	TGTGCCAGCAGCGTAGTAGGGGGCGCGAACACCATATATTTT
-	TRBJ2-3	TRBV5-1	-	CASSSAGPGTDTQYF	TGCGCCAGCAGCTCCGCTGGCCCAGGGACAGATACGCAGTATTTT
-	TRBJ1-5	TRBV4-1	TRBD1	CASSHGQGDQPQHF	TGCGCCAGCAGCCATGGACAGGGGGATCAGCCCCAGCATTTT
-	TRBJ1-5	TRBV18	TRBD1	CASSPIQGVGNQPQHF	TGTGCCAGCTCACCCATACAGGGGGTTGGCAATCAGCCCCAGCATTTT
few	TRBJ2-5	TRBV4-3	TRBD1	CASSQGFRDRGLRNQETQYF	TGCGCCAGCAGCCAAGGATTCCGGGACAGGGGGCTTCGGAACCAAGAGACCCAGTACTTC
-	TRBJ1-2	TRBV4-2	TRBD1	CASSQVGGAYGYTF	TGTGCCAGCAGCCAAGTAGGGGGCGCCTATGGCTACACCTTC
few	TRBJ2-2	TRBV9	-	CASSWRTRGTGELFF	TGTGCCAGCAGCTGGCGAACTCGCGGGACCGGGGAGCTGTTTTTT
-	TRBJ2-7	TRBV10-3	TRBD2	CAISESGTSPYEQYF	TGTGCCATCAGTGAGTCCGGGACTAGCCCCTACGAGCAGTACTTC
-	TRBJ1-5	TRBV6-1	-	CASRAGSYSNQPQHF	TGTGCCAGCAGGGCGGGTTCCTATAGCAATCAGCCCCAGCATTTT
few	TRBJ1-3	TRBV9	TRBD1	CASSKGQGGGNTIYF	TGTGCCAGCAGCAAGGGACAGGGAGGAGGAAACACCATATATTTT
-	TRBJ2-5	TRBV5-1	-	CASSTQETQYF	TGCGCCAGCAGCACGCAAGAGACCCAGTACTTC
few	TRBJ2-7	TRBV4-2	TRBD1	CASSHGLTGPYEQYF	TGTGCCAGCAGCCATGGGCTGACAGGGCCCTACGAGCAGTACTTC
few	TRBJ2-5	TRBV23-1	-	CASSQSNRGRGAQETQYF	TGCGCCAGCAGTCAATCGAACAGGGGGCGGGGGGCCCAAGAGACCCAGTACTTC